This entry lists 32 T cell receptor beta chains sequenced from one sample in a study of T cells after yellow fever vaccination. TCRdb re-analysed the 5' RACE reads in MiXCR, keeping a single row per CDR3 protein. The repertoire holds roughly 300,000 distinct CDR3 sequences, with less than 9.5% as singletons. The sequencing used PBMCs, collected around 45 days after the first yellow fever vaccination. These receptors were taken from a man aged 18-30 years who received the YFV17D yellow fever vaccine.

Worth noting for this clonotype: The CDR3 ends on some other residue instead of the conserved phenylalanine or tryptophan, so this is likely a read error. Because the CDR3's place on the DNA is in doubt, the DNA is left out and the CDR3 is given as listed by TCRdb. This chain's CDR3 is CASSLAGTLNS. The chain recombines TRBV7-4 with TRBJ2-4; the tabulated D call, TRBD2, remains unverified against the DNA. CDR1 is SGHVT, CDR2 SQSDAQ, per germline. The CDR3 is 11 amino acids long, termini counted.

The chain combines TRBV4-3 with TRBJ2-5; perhaps TRBD2 as D (6 bases). Germline V CDR1 and CDR2: LGHNA, YSLEER. Trimming shortened V by 1 base and J by 5 bases, and 14 bases separated the two germline ends. This CDR3 is built from 15 residues. In DNA form, the CDR3 reads TGCGCCAGCAGCCAAGGGAGGGCGTTACGGGAGACCCAGTACTTC. Its translation: CASSQGRALRETQYF.

This clonotype has a handful of counts. The rearrangement uses TRBV11-2 and TRBJ2-5; D may be TRBD2 (5 bases). This CDR3 comprises 13 residues. Germline V lookup: CDR1 SGHAT, CDR2 FQNNGV. Trimming stripped 2 bases from V and 9 bases from J, with 13 bases between. CDR3 in DNA: TGTGCCAGCAGCTTACAACGGACTTCGGCCCAGTACTTC. Its protein product is CASSLQRTSAQYF.

The chain uses TRBV6-2 or TRBV6-3 and TRBJ1-5; 7 bases are a match to TRBD1. The CDR3 loop spans 14 amino acids. Trimming removed 4 bases from V and 6 bases from J; junction bases left unmatched: 6. CDR1 and CDR2 (germline): MNHEY, SVGEGT. In nucleotides, the CDR3 is TGTGCCAGCAGTTTCGGGACAGAGAGTCAGCCCCAGCATTTT. The encoded protein is CASSFGTESQPQHF.

This clonotype was detected a few times. The J gene is TRBJ1-2, the V gene TRBV7-2; D may be TRBD1 (6 bases). This CDR3 has 12 amino acids. V lost 1 base, J lost 10 bases, and 10 bases lay in between. Germline V CDR1 and CDR2: SGHTA, FQGNSA. The chain's CDR3 is CASSLVGGHYTF. CDR3 DNA sequence: TGTGCCAGCAGCTTAGTGGGGGGGCACTACACCTTC.

The J gene is TRBJ2-3, the V gene TRBV24-1, with 8 bases fitting TRBD1. The V segment lost 2 bases and the J segment 5 bases; nucleotides outside the gene matches: 5. CDR1 KGHDR and CDR2 SFDVKD come from the germline V gene. CDR3 size: 15 residues. The CDR3 DNA is TGTGCCACCAGTGATTCCCAGGGGGCCAGAGATACGCAGTATTTT. Protein product: CATSDSQGARDTQYF.

The chain carries TRBV29-1 and TRBJ2-5; 7 nucleotides match TRBD1. The length of the CDR3 is 14 residues. Germline V CDR1 and CDR2: SQVTM, ANQGSEA. Trimming removed 5 bases from V and 0 bases from J; junction bases left unmatched: 6. The CDR3 is CSVLTGRDQETQYF. In nucleotides, the CDR3 is TGCAGCGTTTTGACAGGGCGCGACCAAGAGACCCAGTACTTC.

This clonotype showed up just a few times. V usage is TRBV27 and J usage is TRBJ2-1, with 9 bases identical to TRBD2. V gave up 7 bases and J gave up 4 bases; unmatched junction bases: 8. This CDR3 has 15 amino acids. CDR1 is MNHEY and CDR2 is SMNVEV in the germline V gene (reference sequence). The CDR3 DNA follows: TGTGCCAGCACCTCCGCCAGCGGGGGGTACAATGAGCAGTTCTTC. Translation gives CASTSASGGYNEQFF.

The V gene is TRBV10-3, the J gene TRBJ2-1; 11 positions agree with TRBD1. After removal of 3 bases from V and 2 bases from J, the junction contained 3 bases not matched to a gene. The CDR3 length is 16 residues. Germline CDR1 ENHRY, CDR2 SYGVKD. CDR3 region: CAISDLGQGAYNEQFF. CDR3 nucleotides: TGTGCCATCAGTGACCTGGGACAGGGGGCCTACAATGAGCAGTTCTTC.

The chain has TRBV18 and TRBJ2-5; D gene uncertain. This CDR3 contains 13 residues. Trimming stripped 1 base from V and 5 bases from J, with 8 bases between. Germline-derived CDR1 and CDR2 are KGHSH and LQKENI. The CDR3: CASSPLLSETQYF. DNA for the CDR3: TGTGCCAGCTCACCACTCCTATCGGAGACCCAGTACTTC.

The chain is built from TRBV12-3 or TRBV12-4 and TRBJ2-1; D gene unclear. This CDR3 is 13 amino acids long. Between the trimmed V and J ends, which lost 7 bases and 0 bases, there was a span of 7 bases. Here the CDR3 DNA reads TGTGCCAGCACCCTCGTCTCCTACAATGAGCAGTTCTTC. It specifies CASTLVSYNEQFF.

Written as DNA, the CDR3 is TGTGCCAGCAGCACCGCACTAGCGGGGGTACCAAATGAGCAGTTCTTC. Its translation is CASSTALAGVPNEQFF. The chain employs TRBV9 and TRBJ2-1; TRBD2 matches 11 bases. Germline V gives CDR1 SGDLS, CDR2 YYNGEE. The CDR3 has 16 amino acids. Trimming removed 4 bases from V and 7 bases from J; junction bases left unmatched: 10.

This clonotype was seen a few times. The chain combines TRBV28 with TRBJ1-4; 7 nucleotides match TRBD1. J gave up 3 bases and V 7 bases, and 8 bases lay outside the gene matches. Germline V CDR1 and CDR2: MDHEN, SYDVKM. The CDR3 length is 15 residues. CDR3 loop: CASTLTGTANEKLFF. As DNA, the CDR3 is TGTGCCAGCACCCTAACCGGGACAGCTAATGAAAAACTGTTTTTT.

The chain recombines TRBV19 with TRBJ1-4, with TRBD1 matching 7 bases. Germline assignment: CDR1 LNHDA and CDR2 SQIVND (reference sequence). V was pared by 5 bases and J by 8 bases, with 8 bases of the junction left unmatched. The CDR3 extends over 14 amino acids. CDR3 DNA: TGTGCCAGTAGTGCACAGGGGTATGGGGAAAAACTGTTTTTT. Translating it yields CASSAQGYGEKLFF.

Ten or more counts support this clonotype. This chain connects TRBV9 to TRBJ2-3; the D gene is possibly TRBD1 (6 bases). From germline, CDR1 is SGDLS and CDR2 YYNGEE. The CDR3 covers 15 residues. The V end lost 0 bases, the J end lost 8 bases, and 16 bases lay between the germline ends. The CDR3 is CASSVVAGDGGTQYF. In nucleotides, the CDR3 is TGTGCCAGCAGCGTAGTTGCAGGGGATGGGGGTACGCAGTATTTT.

In its sample, this clonotype was seen a few times. The V call is TRBV30, the J call TRBJ2-2; a possible D gene is TRBD2 (6 bases). CDR3 length: 13 residues. Between the trimmed V and J ends, which lost 1 base and 8 bases, there was a span of 11 bases. The germline CDR1 and CDR2 sequences are GTSNPN and SVGIG (reference sequence). Here the CDR3 reads CAWSGFRGGELFF. CDR3 DNA sequence: TGTGCCTGGAGTGGGTTCCGGGGGGGGGAGCTGTTTTTT.

Points on this clonotype: A much larger clone lies a single base off, so this may be a read error. The CDR3 region is CASIPPDSGGYNEQFF. The CDR3 DNA is TGTGCCAGCATCCCGCCCGATTCGGGGGGATACAATGAGCAGTTCTTC. The J gene is TRBJ2-1, the V gene TRBV12-3 or TRBV12-4, with TRBD2 matching over 7 bases. J gave up 4 bases and V 7 bases, and 13 bases lay outside the gene matches. The CDR3 consists of 16 residues.

Only a few counts were recorded for this clonotype. The chain couples TRBV6-2 or TRBV6-3 to TRBJ2-3, with 7 bases matching TRBD2. Germline V gene data show CDR1 as MNHEY and CDR2 as SVGEGT. The CDR3 sequence is 15 residues long. J was trimmed by 4 bases and V by 3 bases; bases with no gene match: 7. In nucleotides, the CDR3 is TGTGCCAGCAGTTATTCCGGACTAGTAGCAGATACGCAGTATTTT. Translation gives CASSYSGLVADTQYF.

The V and J genes are TRBV5-8 and TRBJ1-1; D gene uncertain. The V end was cut by 0 bases, the J end by 3 bases, with 9 bases between. The CDR3 is made up of 14 amino acids. The germline V gene encodes CDR1 SGHTS and CDR2 YDEGEE. This CDR3 is CASSLGVHDTEAFF. As DNA, the CDR3 is TGTGCCAGCAGCTTGGGGGTCCACGACACTGAAGCTTTCTTT.

This clonotype was counted between two and nine times. Its ends do not fully match the called genes, so a read error is possible. The chain uses TRBV7-3 and TRBJ1-4; D is perhaps TRBD1 (6 bases). The CDR3 covers 16 residues. Germline lookup yields CDR1 SGHTA and CDR2 FQGTGA. The CDR3 DNA follows: TGTGCCAGCAGCGTAACAGGGAGGGGAACTAATGAAAAACTGTTTTTT. Translation: CASSVTGRGTNEKLFF.

This chain links TRBV19 with TRBJ2-7; 8 bases are a match to TRBD1. After removal of 4 bases from V and 3 bases from J, the junction contained 17 bases not matched to a gene. This CDR3 contains 18 residues. CDR1 is LNHDA, CDR2 SQIVND, per germline (reference sequence). This chain's CDR3 is CASSSTPGQDVGLYEQYV. The CDR3 DNA reads as TGTGCCAGTAGTAGCACTCCGGGACAGGATGTGGGGCTCTACGAGCAGTACGTC.

The chain links TRBV11-2 to TRBJ2-7, with D maybe TRBD2 (6 bases). The germline gives CDR1 SGHAT, CDR2 FQNNGV. V was pared by 0 bases and J by 4 bases, with 13 bases between. CDR3 length: 15 amino acids. CDR3 amino acids: CASSLEAEGSYEQYV. The CDR3 nucleotides read TGTGCCAGCAGCTTAGAGGCGGAGGGCTCTTACGAGCAGTACGTC.

This clonotype showed up just a few times. The gene calls are TRBV6-1 and TRBJ2-5; 9 positions match TRBD2. V shed 0 bases and J 4 bases; nucleotides not matched to a gene: 9. Germline CDR1 reads MNHNS; CDR2 reads SASEGT. CDR3 length: 17 amino acids. In DNA form, the CDR3 reads TGTGCCAGCAGTGAAGCCTGGCGGGGGGGCCTGGGAGAGACCCAGTACTTC. Its translation is CASSEAWRGGLGETQYF.

V is TRBV10-3 and J is TRBJ2-1; 9 positions match TRBD1. Per germline, CDR1 ENHRY and CDR2 SYGVKD. V was clipped by 6 bases and J by 5 bases; unmatched bases: 5. This CDR3 spans 14 amino acids. CDR3 residues: CAIRDGTGNNEQFF. CDR3 coding DNA: TGTGCCATCAGGGACGGGACAGGGAACAATGAGCAGTTCTTC.

This clonotype was picked up a small number of times. The genes are TRBV9 and TRBJ2-4, with 8 positions matching TRBD1. Germline CDR1 and CDR2: SGDLS and YYNGEE. V was pared by 2 bases and J by 10 bases, with 11 bases of the junction left unmatched. CDR3 size: 15 residues. CDR3 sequence: CASSVLGDDRGIQYF. The CDR3 region has the DNA TGTGCCAGCAGCGTCCTCGGGGACGACAGGGGTATTCAGTACTTC.

The V and J genes are TRBV4-3 and TRBJ2-3; D is uncertain. This CDR3 is built from 14 residues. The germline V and J ends were trimmed by 3 bases and 6 bases, with 13 bases remaining between them. Germline V lookup: CDR1 LGHNA, CDR2 YSLEER. CDR3 DNA sequence: TGCGCCAGCAGCCATGGCCAGTTTGCGGATACGCAGTATTTT. The encoded protein is CASSHGQFADTQYF.

The V gene is TRBV6-2 or TRBV6-3, the J gene TRBJ2-7, with 9 bases matching TRBD2. The J segment lost 2 bases and the V segment lost 4 bases, leaving 6 bases of the junction unmatched. From germline, CDR1 is MNHEY and CDR2 SVGEGT. This CDR3 region has 15 residues. CDR3 region: CASSSPLAGPYEQYV. The CDR3 DNA sequence: TGTGCCAGCAGTTCCCCGCTAGCGGGGCCCTACGAGCAGTACGTC.

V gene TRBV6-2 or TRBV6-3 combines with J gene TRBJ1-6; TRBD1 is a possible D gene (6 bases). Trimming took 2 bases from V and 18 from J, leaving 11 bases between them. Germline CDR1 MNHEY, CDR2 SVGEGT. The CDR3 length is 11 residues. Written as DNA, the CDR3 is TGTGCCAGCAGTTACGGACAGCGATACCACTTT. Translating gives CASSYGQRYHF.

This clonotype was seen a handful of times. This sequence joins TRBV7-9 and TRBJ2-1; D remains ambiguous. In germline, CDR1 is SEHNR, CDR2 FQNEAQ (reference sequence). V lost 2 bases to trimming and J lost 6 bases, with 11 bases between them. CDR3 length equals 14 residues. The chain's CDR3 is CASSLTTAVNEQFF. The CDR3 DNA sequence: TGTGCCAGCAGCTTAACCACGGCCGTCAATGAGCAGTTCTTC.

The sample holds many counts of this clonotype. The chain carries TRBV10-3 and TRBJ2-3; tentatively, D is TRBD2 (6 bases). Germline V gene data show CDR1 as ENHRY and CDR2 as SYGVKD. V lost 8 bases and J lost 4, with 16 bases in between. This CDR3 contains 14 residues. The CDR3 is CAIRGSRRSDTQYF. DNA of the CDR3: TGTGCCATCCGGGGGAGCCGGCGGTCAGATACGCAGTATTTT.

The rearrangement joins TRBV2 to TRBJ1-6, with 7 bases aligning to TRBD1. With V trimmed by 7 bases and J by 5 bases, 5 bases remained unmatched. In germline, CDR1 is SNHLY, CDR2 FYNNEI. The CDR3 extends over 14 amino acids. For the CDR3, the DNA is TGTGCCAGCAAGGCAGGGGGGAATAATTCACCCCTCCACTTT. Its translation: CASKAGGNNSPLHF. Combining the CDR3 with reference TRBV2 and TRBJ1-6 gives the whole variable domain EPEVTQTPSHQVTQMGQEVILRCVPISNHLYFYWYRQILGQKVEFLVSFYNNEISEKSEIFDDQFSVERPDGSNFTLKIRSTKLEDSAMYFCASKAGGNNSPLHFGNGTRLTVT.

A few counts support this clonotype. The V call is TRBV7-9, the J call TRBJ2-1, with TRBD1 matching 7 bases. Germline values: CDR1 SEHNR, CDR2 FQNEAQ (reference sequence). Trimming at V came to 5 bases and at J to 10 bases, leaving 5 bases not matched to a gene. The CDR3 contains 12 residues. CDR3 bases: TGTGCCAGCAGCCTCCGACAGGGCGAGCAGTTCTTC. This gives the protein CASSLRQGEQFF.